One and the same sample provided the 16 T cell receptor beta chains below, sequenced in a study of T cell responses to AZD1222 COVID-19 vaccine. Sequencing used immunoSEQ multiplex PCR; TCRdb keeps in-frame clones, though not all of them. This sample has about 130,000 clones, with approximately 90% found just once. The sample consisted of peripheral blood, taken on day 0 of AZD1222 vaccination. The origin of the receptors is an adult in good health.

The rearrangement joins TRBV5-4 to TRBJ2-6; no firm D call. Germline lookup yields CDR1 SGHNT and CDR2 YYREEE (reference sequence). CDR3 length: 15 residues. V gave up 2 bases and J gave up 0 bases, with 6 bases separating them. The DNA for the CDR3 is TGTGCCAGCAGCTTAAGGTTCTCTGGGGCCAACGTCCTGACTTTC. Translation: CASSLRFSGANVLTF. The full variable domain, completed using reference TRBV5-4 and TRBJ2-6, is ETGVTQSPTHLIKTRGQQVTLRCSSQSGHNTVSWYQQALGQGPQFIFQYYREEENGRGNFPPRFSGLQFPNYSSELNVNALELDDSALYLCASSLRFSGANVLTFGAGSRLTVL.

The chain uses TRBV6-1 and TRBJ1-4; D gene ambiguous. CDR3 size: 14 residues. Germline V lookup: CDR1 MNHNS, CDR2 SASEGT. The V gene lost 1 base and the J gene lost 5 bases, with 8 bases spanning the gap. Here the CDR3 DNA reads TGTGCCAGCAGTGAAGTTCGGTCAAATGAAAAACTGTTTTTT. Residues: CASSEVRSNEKLFF.

The genes are TRBV19 and TRBJ1-4, with D perhaps matching TRBD1 (5 bases). V dropped 5 bases and J dropped 2 bases, with 15 bases sitting between them. This CDR3 contains 16 residues. Germline CDR1 LNHDA, CDR2 SQIVND (reference sequence). This CDR3 is CASSSPTGGTNEKLFF. The DNA of the CDR3 is TGTGCCAGTAGTTCGCCAACTGGGGGGACTAATGAAAAACTGTTTTTT.

CDR3 residues: CSASFVGGYTF. CDR3 in DNA: TGCAGCGCTTCGTTCGTCGGAGGCTACACCTTC. The V gene is TRBV29-1, the J gene TRBJ1-2, with D uncertain. Germline V gene data show CDR1 as SQVTM and CDR2 as ANQGSEA. The CDR3 extends over 11 amino acids. Trimming left V 7 bases short and J 8 bases short, with 14 bases between.

A remark on this clone: Other DNA sequences in the sample encode the same CDR3. This CDR3 is CSALGYEQYF. CDR3 bases: TGCAGTGCCCTAGGGTACGAGCAGTACTTC. The chain recombines TRBV20-1 with TRBJ2-7; D gene unclear. Germline V gene lookup returns CDR1 DFQATT and CDR2 SNEGSKA (reference sequence). Between the trimmed V and J ends, which lost 6 bases and 4 bases, there was a span of 7 bases. This CDR3 contains 10 residues.

The V call is TRBV19, the J call TRBJ2-4; 9 bases are a match to TRBD1. CDR3 length: 16 residues. Germline loops: CDR1 LNHDA, CDR2 SQIVND (reference sequence). V was clipped by 6 bases and J by 0 bases; unmatched bases: 6. Here the CDR3 DNA reads TGTGCCAGTAGCCCACAGGGGGCTTTAGCCAAAAACATTCAGTACTTC. The encoded protein is CASSPQGALAKNIQYF. The complete variable domain, with remaining parts taken from reference TRBV19 and TRBJ2-4, reads DGGITQSPKYLFRKEGQNVTLSCEQNLNHDAMYWYRQDPGQGLRLIYYSQIVNDFQKGDIAEGYSVSREKKESFPLTVTSAQKNPTAFYLCASSPQGALAKNIQYFGAGTRLSVL.

The genes are TRBV6-2 or TRBV6-3 and TRBJ1-1; D perhaps matches TRBD1 (6 bases). The CDR3 is made up of 16 amino acids. Germline CDR1 and CDR2: MNHEY and SVGEGT. V lost 0 bases and J lost 5, with 16 bases in between. This chain's CDR3 is CASSYSFTGYETEAFF. In DNA, the CDR3 is TGTGCCAGCAGTTACTCATTTACAGGGTACGAAACTGAAGCTTTCTTT.

The gene calls are TRBV27 and TRBJ2-2; 10 bases fit TRBD1. The junction had 6 bases not matched to a gene; V was cut back by 4 bases and J by 4 bases. The CDR3 loop spans 16 amino acids. Germline CDR1 reads MNHEY; CDR2 reads SMNVEV (reference sequence). The DNA of the CDR3 is TGTGCCAGCAGTTCAAATCGGGACAGGGGCACCGGGGAGCTGTTTTTT. It specifies CASSSNRDRGTGELFF.

The chain uses TRBV4-1 and TRBJ2-7; D unclear. Germline loops: CDR1 MGHRA, CDR2 YSYEKL. The CDR3 runs to 14 residues. The V end was cut by 0 bases, the J end by 4 bases, with 10 bases between. CDR3 DNA sequence: TGCGCCAGCAGCCAAGAATATTCCCGTTACGAGCAGTACTTC. As protein: CASSQEYSRYEQYF.

This clone has a handful of counts. The chain combines TRBV25-1 with TRBJ1-1; 8 bases align to TRBD1. The CDR3 has 15 residues. Germline values: CDR1 MGHDK, CDR2 SYGVNS. Trimming at V came to 6 bases and at J to 1 base, leaving 7 bases not matched to a gene. The CDR3 nucleotides are TGTGCCAGCAGCGAGCAGGGGGCTCGGAACACTGAAGCTTTCTTT. As protein: CASSEQGARNTEAFF.

The CDR3 coding sequence is TGTGCCTGGAGGGATCCGGGACTCTGGACCGGGGAGCTGTTTTTT. Protein sequence: CAWRDPGLWTGELFF. This chain connects TRBV30 to TRBJ2-2; a weak D match, TRBD2 (6 bases). Germline V gene data show CDR1 as GTSNPN and CDR2 as SVGIG (reference sequence). V was pared by 3 bases and J by 5 bases, with 16 bases between. This CDR3 region has 15 residues.

This clone was detected once. The CDR3 DNA reads as TGCGCCAGCAGCCAAGGACAGGGGGCAAGGGGCTACACCTTC. As protein: CASSQGQGARGYTF. This rearrangement joins TRBV4-3 to TRBJ1-2, with 10 bases lining up with TRBD1. The CDR3 length is 14 residues. Germline V lookup: CDR1 LGHNA, CDR2 YSLEER. The ends lost 1 base at V and 8 bases at J; junction bases unmatched: 4.

The chain employs TRBV3-1 (or the pseudogene TRBV3-2) and TRBJ1-1; D not resolved. The CDR3 length is 11 residues. CDR1 LGHDT and CDR2 YNNKEL come from the germline V gene (reference sequence). The V end was cut by 3 bases, the J end by 8 bases, with 7 bases between. The CDR3: CASSQSREAFF. The CDR3 DNA is TGTGCCAGCAGCCAGTCTCGCGAAGCTTTCTTT.

The CDR3 nucleotides are TGCGCCAGCAGCCAAGCGGTTCCAGATACGCAGTATTTT. This sequence encodes CASSQAVPDTQYF. This chain connects TRBV4-3 to TRBJ2-3; D is unclear. Trimming stripped 1 base from V and 4 bases from J, with 6 bases between. CDR3 length equals 13 residues. The V gene's germline CDR1 is LGHNA and CDR2 YSLEER.

The chain links TRBV4-1 to TRBJ2-1; D not certain. With 2 bases removed from V and 6 bases from J, the gap between germline ends came to 14 bases. Germline V CDR1 and CDR2: MGHRA, YSYEKL. The CDR3 length is 15 residues. The CDR3 sequence is CASSQLGLGINEQFF. CDR3 DNA sequence: TGCGCCAGCAGCCAATTGGGTCTAGGGATCAATGAGCAGTTCTTC.

In DNA form, the CDR3 reads TGTGCCAGTAGTGCCGCATGGGGCACTGAAGCTTTCTTT. This sequence encodes CASSAAWGTEAFF. The gene calls are TRBV19 and TRBJ1-1; D is uncertain. The CDR3 totals 13 residues. Germline V gene data show CDR1 as LNHDA and CDR2 as SQIVND (reference sequence). Between the trimmed V and J ends, which lost 5 bases and 4 bases, there was a span of 11 bases. Full variable domain (outside the CDR3, taken from reference TRBV19 and TRBJ1-1): DGGITQSPKYLFRKEGQNVTLSCEQNLNHDAMYWYRQDPGQGLRLIYYSQIVNDFQKGDIAEGYSVSREKKESFPLTVTSAQKNPTAFYLCASSAAWGTEAFFGQGTRLTVV.